This TCR beta chain appears in the sequencing data of a study of blood T cell repertoires in COVID-19. The overall study: Donors in the United States, Italy and Spain gave samples during acute or convalescent COVID-19. T cells, B-cell-depleted T cells, or PBMCs provided the cDNA or gDNA that served as material.

The CDR3 runs 14 residues. The V gene lost 8 bases and the J gene lost 8 bases, with 16 bases spanning the gap. CDR1 and CDR2 from the germline V gene are MDHEN and SYDVKM. Authors' processing steps: Estimation of nucleated cell counts was performed using reference gene primer amplification. The protocol was immunoSEQ multiplex PCR, while the TCRdb copy is restricted to in-frame clones and leaves out a portion. V, J and clone size are taken as reported in that table, and D and trimming were inferred from the DNA itself. This sample has 70,000 to 95,000 clones, with roughly 82% found just once. V usage is TRBV28 and J usage is TRBJ1-6, with TRBD1 as a possible D gene (6 bases). Material for sequencing was peripheral blood. This TCR was sampled from a woman aged 55 to 70 with acute or convalescent COVID-19. CDR3: CASGGRRRHSPLHF. The CDR3 DNA reads as TGTGCCAGCGGGGGCAGGCGGCGGCATTCACCCCTCCACTTT.